The next 29 T cell receptor beta chains were all read from a single sample in a study of regulatory T cells in long-lasting Graves disease (TCRdb year 2021). The sample's time point, from its label and the paper: newly diagnosed GD, antithyroid drugs for less than 3 months. For both TCR sequencing and RNA sequencing, RNA was extracted from PBMCs using TRIzol. Libraries came from multiplex PCR. Sequencing instrument: Illumina HiSeq 4000. To build TCR beta libraries, CDR3 regions were amplified by Arm-PCR using iRepertoire HTBI primers. The raw public reads went through TCRdb reprocessing: fastp at Q25, MiXCR clone calling, in-frame beta chains kept. Identical CDR3 proteins give one entry, which carries the most common genes and DNA. The table for this sample lists 350,000 to 450,000 distinct CDR3 sequences; 16% of them were counted only once. Jointly, the top ten make up less than 35% of the sample.

In addition, the sample was reused for a study of T cells in Graves' hyperthyroidism and ophthalmopathy.

Source: peripheral blood mononuclear cells (PBMCs), taken at new diagnosis, from a patient treated with antithyroid drugs. These TCRs come from a man between 40 and 49 years old with Graves disease. Donor details come from another sample of the same person, matched by shared clones.

There are a few counts of this clonotype. The chain joins TRBV5-5 to TRBJ1-4, with a tentative D call TRBD1 (6 bases). CDR3 length: 13 amino acids. Germline values: CDR1 SGHKS, CDR2 YYEKEE (reference sequence). V lost 4 bases, J lost 6 bases, and 10 bases lay in between. The CDR3 region is CASSIGQYEKLFF. As DNA, the CDR3 is TGTGCCAGCAGCATAGGACAGTATGAAAAACTGTTTTTT.

This clonotype was observed at least ten times. The genes are TRBV3-1 and TRBJ1-4, with 9 positions matching TRBD1. Trimming cost V 1 base and J 2 bases; bases outside gene matches: 5. CDR3 length: 17 residues. Per germline, CDR1 LGHDT and CDR2 YNNKEL (reference sequence). The CDR3 sequence is CASSQGPGQGTNEKLFF. For the CDR3, the DNA is TGTGCCAGCAGCCAAGGCCCGGGACAGGGCACTAATGAAAAACTGTTTTTT.

This clonotype was counted at least ten times. The CDR3 bases are TGTGCCAGCACCATGAACCCGGGACAGGGTTACACCTTC. Protein sequence: CASTMNPGQGYTF. The rearrangement joins TRBV2 to TRBJ1-2; 9 positions agree with TRBD1. Trimming at V came to 7 bases and at J to 11 bases, leaving 11 bases not matched to a gene. The CDR3 contains 13 residues. From germline, CDR1 is SNHLY and CDR2 FYNNEI.

This clonotype was observed a few times. The rearrangement links TRBV5-5 to TRBJ2-7, with 11 bases lining up with TRBD2. The CDR3 runs 15 residues. With V trimmed by 5 bases and J by 0 bases, 4 bases remained unmatched. Germline CDR1 and CDR2: SGHKS and YYEKEE (reference sequence). The CDR3 sequence: CASRGGLAVSYEQYF. The CDR3 bases are TGTGCCAGCAGGGGGGGACTAGCGGTCTCCTACGAGCAGTACTTC. The full variable domain, rest sourced from reference TRBV5-5 and TRBJ2-7, is DAGVTQSPTHLIKTRGQQVTLRCSPISGHKSVSWYQQVLGQGPQFIFQYYEKEERGRGNFPDRFSARQFPNYSSELNVNALLLGDSALYLCASRGGLAVSYEQYFGPGTRLTVT.

The genes are TRBV19 and TRBJ1-1; 7 nucleotides agree with TRBD1. Germline V gene lookup returns CDR1 LNHDA and CDR2 SQIVND (reference sequence). The CDR3 consists of 16 residues. V gave up 6 bases and J gave up 2 bases; unmatched junction bases: 12. The CDR3 here is CASSAAYRGFNTEAFF. The CDR3 bases are TGTGCCAGTAGCGCTGCTTACAGGGGTTTCAACACTGAAGCTTTCTTT.

This clonotype was seen many times. This chain connects TRBV7-8 to TRBJ2-3, with TRBD2 matching over 7 bases. V trimming: 0 bases; J trimming: 6 bases; junction bases outside the gene matches: 9. This CDR3 has 16 amino acids. The germline V gene encodes CDR1 SGHVS and CDR2 FQNEAQ. The CDR3 bases are TGTGCCAGCAGCTTAGCCGTCCCGGGACTATCGGATACGCAGTATTTT. Translated: CASSLAVPGLSDTQYF.

This clonotype was recorded many times. The chain uses TRBV28 and TRBJ2-7; TRBD1 agrees at 8 bases. The CDR3 is 15 residues long. The J segment lost 3 bases and the V segment lost 1 base, leaving 5 bases of the junction unmatched. Per germline, CDR1 MDHEN and CDR2 SYDVKM. CDR3 loop: CASSLYQGAHYEQYF. The CDR3 DNA reads as TGTGCCAGCAGTTTATACCAGGGGGCCCACTACGAGCAGTACTTC.

About this clonotype: This is likely an artifact of a read error, given a far larger clone one base away. This rearrangement joins TRBV12-3 or TRBV12-4 to TRBJ2-1; 7 bases agree with TRBD2. With the DNA end fitting TRBJ2-5 better, the J assignment may be wrong. The CDR3 runs 15 residues. The CDR3 region has the DNA TGTGCCAGAAGCGACAGAGCGGGGTTCCCAGAGACCCAGTACTTC. Translated, it gives CARSDRAGFPETQYF.

The genes are TRBV5-1 and TRBJ2-1; D gene unclear. The germline CDR1 and CDR2 sequences are SGHRS and YFSETQ. The V end lost 2 bases, the J end lost 7 bases, and 10 bases lay between the germline ends. The CDR3 extends over 13 amino acids. This CDR3 reads CASSFLGSNEQFF. DNA of the CDR3: TGCGCCAGCAGCTTCCTCGGATCAAATGAGCAGTTCTTC.

This clonotype occurred many times. This rearrangement joins TRBV6-1 to TRBJ1-1, with a tentative D call TRBD1 (5 bases). CDR1 is MNHNS, CDR2 SASEGT, per germline. Trimming pared 1 base from V and 3 bases from J, leaving 12 bases between. The CDR3 loop spans 15 amino acids. Here the CDR3 reads CASSEVGGFYTEAFF. The CDR3 nucleotides are TGTGCCAGCAGTGAAGTGGGGGGTTTTTACACTGAAGCTTTCTTT.

This clonotype has ten or more counts. V gene TRBV29-1 combines with J gene TRBJ2-3; 9 bases fit TRBD1. The V gene end was trimmed by 7 bases and the J gene end by 9 bases; junction bases not matched to a gene: 20. The CDR3 length is 16 residues. Germline assignment: CDR1 SQVTM and CDR2 ANQGSEA. The CDR3 coding sequence is TGCAGCGCGGCTCCGGGACAGGGCTCCCGAGGAGGGACGCAGTATTTT. Its translation is CSAAPGQGSRGGTQYF.

This clonotype was recorded a few times. V gene TRBV5-1 combines with J gene TRBJ2-7; TRBD1 matches 8 bases. The V gene's germline CDR1 is SGHRS and CDR2 YFSETQ. CDR3 length equals 14 residues. The J segment lost 3 bases and the V segment lost 4 bases, leaving 6 bases of the junction unmatched. CDR3 amino acids: CASSLGQEFYEQYF. The CDR3 DNA reads TGCGCCAGCAGCCTGGGACAGGAATTCTACGAGCAGTACTTC.

This clonotype was observed a few times. The rearrangement joins TRBV7-9 to TRBJ2-5; maybe TRBD2 (6 bases). The CDR3 consists of 15 residues. Germline V gives CDR1 SEHNR, CDR2 FQNEAQ (reference sequence). Trimming took 3 bases from V and 1 from J, leaving 12 bases between them. The CDR3 DNA is TGTGCCAGCAGCTTGTTCACTAGCCTCCAAGAGACCCAGTACTTC. It specifies CASSLFTSLQETQYF.

The J gene is TRBJ2-1, the V gene TRBV19, with 11 bases matching TRBD2. The CDR3 contains 15 residues. Germline V gene data show CDR1 as LNHDA and CDR2 as SQIVND (reference sequence). V trimming: 3 bases; J trimming: 5 bases; junction bases outside the gene matches: 3. The CDR3 region is CASSILAGGNNEQFF. The CDR3 nucleotides are TGTGCCAGTAGTATCTTAGCGGGGGGGAACAATGAGCAGTTCTTC.

This clonotype was observed many times. V gene TRBV11-2 combines with J gene TRBJ2-2; D not resolved. The CDR3 consists of 16 residues. Per the germline V gene, CDR1 is SGHAT and CDR2 is FQNNGV. Trimming left V 6 bases short and J 6 bases short, with 20 bases between. The CDR3 spells CASRNIRVLRAGELFF. For the CDR3, the DNA is TGTGCCAGCAGAAATATCCGGGTCCTCCGCGCCGGGGAGCTGTTTTTT.

In its sample, this clonotype was seen a few times. The chain uses TRBV5-4 and TRBJ1-2, with D perhaps TRBD1 (5 bases). The CDR3 consists of 15 residues. Germline CDR1 and CDR2: SGHNT and YYREEE (reference sequence). V was pared by 5 bases and J by 5 bases, with 19 bases between. DNA of the CDR3: TGTGCCAGCAGGGCTCATGGGACGTCGGTTTATGGCTACACCTTC. Translation gives CASRAHGTSVYGYTF.

This clonotype was seen only once. V and J are TRBV7-9 and TRBJ2-1; D gene ambiguous. CDR1 SEHNR and CDR2 FQNEAQ come from the germline V gene (reference sequence). The length of the CDR3 is 16 residues. The V and J ends lost 1 base and 1 base respectively, with 11 bases between them. CDR3 region: CASSLVSSPSYNEQFF. DNA for the CDR3: TGTGCCAGCAGCTTAGTTTCGAGTCCTTCCTACAATGAGCAGTTCTTC.

Comments on this clonotype: Since a much larger clone is just one base distant, this may be a read error. V usage is TRBV28 and J usage is TRBJ1-4; 10 nucleotides agree with TRBD1. The CDR3 consists of 15 residues. The germline V gene encodes CDR1 MDHEN and CDR2 SYDVKM. The CDR3 bases are TGTGCCAGCAGTTCCGCCGGGACAGGGGTCCCAGGTCGGCTTTTT. It translates to CASSSAGTGVPGRLF.

This clonotype was detected ten times or more. The V call is TRBV30, the J call TRBJ1-5, with TRBD1 as a possible D gene (5 bases). The CDR3 contains 13 residues. Deletions cut 5 bases from V and 6 bases from J, with 14 bases between. Germline loops: CDR1 GTSNPN, CDR2 SVGIG (reference sequence). This CDR3 is CAWARDAGQPQHF. In DNA form, the CDR3 reads TGTGCCTGGGCTCGGGACGCCGGTCAGCCCCAGCATTTT.

This chain connects TRBV20-1 to TRBJ1-2; D remains ambiguous. Per the germline V gene, CDR1 is DFQATT and CDR2 is SNEGSKA (reference sequence). The CDR3 totals 14 residues. Trimming left V 6 bases short and J 7 bases short, with 21 bases between. This chain's CDR3 is CSATAGDILRGYTF. The CDR3 DNA sequence: TGCAGTGCGACGGCCGGGGATATCCTCCGTGGCTACACCTTC.

This clonotype occurred many times. V and J are TRBV20-1 and TRBJ2-3, with unresolved D. Trimming removed 0 bases from V and 2 bases from J, with 12 bases in between. The CDR3 has 15 residues. Per the germline V gene, CDR1 is DFQATT and CDR2 is SNEGSKA (reference sequence). CDR3: CSARDHRLFTDTQYF. CDR3 in DNA: TGCAGTGCTAGAGATCACCGACTGTTCACAGATACGCAGTATTTT.

Concerning this clonotype: This may come from a read error, since a much larger clone is one base off. The chain employs TRBV2 and TRBJ1-5; D gene unclear. Germline values: CDR1 SNHLY, CDR2 FYNNEI. CDR3 size: 14 residues. CDR3 in DNA: TGTGCCGGCAGTGAAGGGCAGCCCAATCAGCCCCAGCATTTT. Its protein is CAGSEGQPNQPQHF.

This clonotype has ten or more counts. The chain couples TRBV5-1 to TRBJ2-1, with 8 bases identical to TRBD1. This CDR3 has 14 residues. The V gene's germline CDR1 is SGHRS and CDR2 YFSETQ. The junction had 9 bases not matched to a gene; V was cut back by 3 bases and J by 10 bases. In nucleotides, the CDR3 is TGCGCCAGCAGCTCCGGGACAGGAGCTGGCGAGCAGTTCTTC. Its protein product is CASSSGTGAGEQFF. The complete variable domain, with remaining parts taken from reference TRBV5-1 and TRBJ2-1, reads KAGVTQTPRYLIKTRGQQVTLSCSPISGHRSVSWYQQTPGQGLQFLFEYFSETQRNKGNFPGRFSGRQFSNSRSEMNVSTLELGDSALYLCASSSGTGAGEQFFGPGTRLTVL.

This clonotype appeared many times. The V call is TRBV7-2, the J call TRBJ1-5; D possibly corresponds to TRBD1 (5 bases). Germline V gene lookup returns CDR1 SGHTA and CDR2 FQGNSA. Trimming removed 2 bases from V and 2 bases from J, with 10 bases in between. The CDR3 length is 15 residues. Here the CDR3 DNA reads TGTGCCAGCAGCTTACAGTCGGGGGGCAATCAGCCCCAGCATTTT. Translated, it gives CASSLQSGGNQPQHF.

Notes on this clonotype: This likely traces to a read error, being one base from a far larger clone. CDR3 DNA: TGTGCCGGCAGTCTCCGGGACAGGGGGCGCCGTGAGCAGTTCTTC. Its translation is CAGSLRDRGRREQFF. V and J are TRBV12-3 or TRBV12-4 and TRBJ2-3; TRBD1 agrees at 12 bases. The J call may be faulty, since TRBJ2-1 better matches the DNA end. There are 15 residues in the CDR3.

This clonotype was observed a handful of times. CDR3 sequence: CASSFLSGDTDTQYF. CDR3 DNA sequence: TGTGCCAGCAGCTTCCTTAGCGGGGACACAGATACGCAGTATTTT. The chain joins TRBV11-1 to TRBJ2-3; 8 bases are shared with TRBD2. The CDR3 contains 15 residues. Germline loops: CDR1 SGHAT, CDR2 FQDESV (reference sequence). V shed 3 bases, J shed 2 bases, and the junction held 4 bases outside the gene matches. Full variable domain (remainder filled in from reference TRBV11-1 and TRBJ2-3): EAEVAQSPRYKITEKSQAVAFWCDPISGHATLYWYRQILGQGPELLVQFQDESVVDDSQLPKDRFSAERLKGVDSTLKIQPAELGDSAMYLCASSFLSGDTDTQYFGPGTRLTVL.

Notes on this clonotype: A much larger clone differs by one base, so this may be a read error. V usage is TRBV5-1 and J usage is TRBJ2-7; D tentatively fits TRBD1 or TRBD2 (6 bases each). The CDR3 consists of 14 residues. Germline CDR1 is SGHRS and CDR2 is YFSETQ. CDR3 coding DNA: TGCGCCAGCGGCTTGGTCCTACAGGGAGGCGAGCAGTACTTC. Amino acids: CASGLVLQGGEQYF.

With respect to this clonotype: The conserved closing phenylalanine or tryptophan is absent in this CDR3, likely reflecting a read error. It is unclear where the CDR3 begins or ends on the DNA, so no DNA is shown, and the CDR3 is as TCRdb lists it. The V call is TRBV18, the J call TRBJ2-7; the table's D call of TRBD2 was not tested on the DNA. Germline values: CDR1 KGHSH, CDR2 LQKENI. The CDR3 adds up to 9 amino acids, both ends counted. CDR3 loop: CASSPGLAG.

This clonotype was seen repeatedly, ten times or more. The rearrangement joins TRBV30 to TRBJ1-5, with 9 nucleotides matching TRBD1. Germline loops: CDR1 GTSNPN, CDR2 SVGIG (reference sequence). V shed 3 bases and J 6 bases; nucleotides not matched to a gene: 3. The CDR3 sequence is 13 residues long. CDR3 nucleotide sequence: TGTGCCTGGAGCGGGACAGGGAGTCAGCCCCAGCATTTT. The encoded protein is CAWSGTGSQPQHF.